Following are 8 T cell receptor beta chains from one sample sequenced in a study of identical twins. MiXCR, applied by TCRdb to the 5' RACE reads, yields one record per CDR3 protein. In the table there are more than 400,000 distinct CDR3 sequences, about 15% of which are singletons. In addition, the sample was reused for a study of yellow fever vaccine responses in identical twins.

The specimen sequenced was CD4+ T cells sorted from blood. All receptors derive from a young woman in good health.

This clonotype was detected a few times. The rearrangement joins TRBV7-9 to TRBJ2-4, with D maybe TRBD2 (5 bases). Trimming took off 2 bases at V and 6 bases at J, with 11 bases between the two ends. CDR3 length: 14 amino acids. CDR1 SEHNR and CDR2 FQNEAQ come from the germline V gene (reference sequence). The CDR3 sequence is CASSLSRERNIQYF. The CDR3, as DNA: TGTGCCAGCAGCTTATCGAGGGAGAGAAACATTCAGTACTTC.

V and J are TRBV10-3 and TRBJ1-2; D not certain. CDR1 is ENHRY and CDR2 is SYGVKD in the germline V gene. This CDR3 is 13 amino acids long. Trimming took 5 bases from V and 4 from J, leaving 11 bases between them. The CDR3 reads CAISSDGSYGYTF. The DNA for the CDR3 is TGTGCCATCAGTTCCGACGGCTCCTATGGCTACACCTTC.

V gene TRBV7-2 combines with J gene TRBJ1-1; TRBD1 matches at 9 bases. The CDR3 runs to 14 residues. Germline V gene lookup returns CDR1 SGHTA and CDR2 FQGNSA. V gave up 5 bases and J gave up 4 bases; unmatched junction bases: 5. CDR3: CASSDGQGSTEAFF. The CDR3 DNA reads TGTGCCAGCAGCGACGGACAGGGGAGCACTGAAGCTTTCTTT. Using reference TRBV7-2 and TRBJ1-1 for the parts outside the CDR3, the full variable domain is GAGVSQSPSNKVTEKGKDVELRCDPISGHTALYWYRQSLGQGLEFLIYFQGNSAPDKSGLPSDRFSAERTGGSVSTLTIQRTQQEDSAVYLCASSDGQGSTEAFFGQGTRLTVV.

CDR3 DNA: TGTGCCAGCAGTTACTCACCCATTAGCGGGGGCCTTTCCTACGAGCAGTACGTC. Its translation: CASSYSPISGGLSYEQYV. The rearrangement links TRBV6-2 or TRBV6-3 to TRBJ2-7; TRBD2 matches at 9 bases. The V gene end was trimmed by 0 bases and the J gene end by 1 base; junction bases not matched to a gene: 10. CDR1 and CDR2 (germline): MNHEY, SVGEGT. This CDR3 spans 18 amino acids.

This clonotype has more than one count but fewer than ten. The chain has TRBV27 and TRBJ1-2; no clear D. The length of the CDR3 is 12 residues. With 4 bases removed from V and 5 bases from J, the gap between germline ends came to 8 bases. Germline V gene lookup returns CDR1 MNHEY and CDR2 SMNVEV (reference sequence). The CDR3 loop is CASSSSGYGYTF. CDR3 nucleotides: TGTGCCAGCAGTTCATCGGGATATGGCTACACCTTC.

The chain uses TRBV6-1 and TRBJ2-2; TRBD2 might be the D (6 bases). From germline, CDR1 is MNHNS and CDR2 SASEGT. The ends were cut back, 8 bases at V and 1 base at J, with 17 bases in the middle. The CDR3 contains 16 residues. The CDR3: CASFPHGRGNTGELFF. The CDR3 bases are TGTGCCAGCTTCCCCCATGGGCGGGGGAACACCGGGGAGCTGTTTTTT.

This clonotype was seen a few times. The genes are TRBV4-1 and TRBJ2-5; the D is unclear. There are 17 residues in the CDR3. CDR1 MGHRA and CDR2 YSYEKL come from the germline V gene. Trimming removed 0 bases from V and 4 bases from J, with 18 bases in between. Here the CDR3 reads CASSQDVFAVARETQYF. CDR3 DNA sequence: TGCGCCAGCAGCCAAGATGTTTTCGCGGTAGCTAGAGAGACCCAGTACTTC.

The rearrangement joins TRBV6-1 to TRBJ1-5; D is unresolved. CDR3 length: 14 amino acids. Germline lookup yields CDR1 MNHNS and CDR2 SASEGT. V was pared by 7 bases and J by 2 bases, with 12 bases between. CDR3 sequence reads: CASKVSGGNQPQHF. The CDR3 nucleotides are TGTGCCAGCAAGGTCTCCGGGGGCAATCAGCCCCAGCATTTT.